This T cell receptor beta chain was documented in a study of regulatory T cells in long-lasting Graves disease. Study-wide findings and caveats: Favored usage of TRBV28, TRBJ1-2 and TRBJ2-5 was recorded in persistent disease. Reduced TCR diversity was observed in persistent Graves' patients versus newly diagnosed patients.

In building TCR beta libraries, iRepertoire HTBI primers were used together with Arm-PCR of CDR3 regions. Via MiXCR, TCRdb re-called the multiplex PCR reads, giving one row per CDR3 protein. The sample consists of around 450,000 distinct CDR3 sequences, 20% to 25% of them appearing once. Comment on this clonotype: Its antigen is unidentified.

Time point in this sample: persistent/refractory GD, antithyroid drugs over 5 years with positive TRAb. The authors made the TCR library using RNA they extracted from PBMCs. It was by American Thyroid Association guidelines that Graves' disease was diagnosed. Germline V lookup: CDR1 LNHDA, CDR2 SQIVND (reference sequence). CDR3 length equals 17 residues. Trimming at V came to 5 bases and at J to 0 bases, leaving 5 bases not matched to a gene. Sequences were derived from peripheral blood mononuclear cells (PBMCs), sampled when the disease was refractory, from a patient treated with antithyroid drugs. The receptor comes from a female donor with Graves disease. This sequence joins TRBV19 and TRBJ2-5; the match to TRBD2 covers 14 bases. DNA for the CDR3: TGTGCCAGTAGTTCCCGGACTAGCGGGAGGTACCAAGAGACCCAGTACTTC. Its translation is CASSSRTSGRYQETQYF.